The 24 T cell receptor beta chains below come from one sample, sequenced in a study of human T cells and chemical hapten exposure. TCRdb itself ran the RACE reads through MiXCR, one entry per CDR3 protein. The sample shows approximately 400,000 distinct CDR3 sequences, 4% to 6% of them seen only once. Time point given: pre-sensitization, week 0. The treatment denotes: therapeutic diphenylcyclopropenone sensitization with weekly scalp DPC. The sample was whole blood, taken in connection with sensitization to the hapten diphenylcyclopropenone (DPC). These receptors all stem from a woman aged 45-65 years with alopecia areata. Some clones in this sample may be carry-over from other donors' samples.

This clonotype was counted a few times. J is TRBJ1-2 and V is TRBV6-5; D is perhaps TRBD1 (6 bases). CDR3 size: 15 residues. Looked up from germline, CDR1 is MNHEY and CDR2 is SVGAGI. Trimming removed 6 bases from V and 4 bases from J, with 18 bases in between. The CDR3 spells CASRPTPEGGYGYTF. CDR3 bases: TGTGCCAGCAGGCCAACCCCGGAGGGGGGCTATGGCTACACCTTC.

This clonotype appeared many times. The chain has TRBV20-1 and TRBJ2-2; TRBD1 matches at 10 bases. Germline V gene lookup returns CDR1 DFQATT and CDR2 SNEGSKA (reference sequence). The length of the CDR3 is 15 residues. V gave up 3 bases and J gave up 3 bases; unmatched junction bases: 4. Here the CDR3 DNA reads TGCAGTGCTAGCGACAGGGGGCGCGACACCGGGGAGCTGTTTTTT. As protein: CSASDRGRDTGELFF.

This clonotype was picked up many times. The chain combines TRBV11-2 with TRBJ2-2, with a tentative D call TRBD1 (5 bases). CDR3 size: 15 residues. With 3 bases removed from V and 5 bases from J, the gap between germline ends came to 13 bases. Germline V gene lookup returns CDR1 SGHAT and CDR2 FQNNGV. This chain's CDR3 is CASSLSQVFTGELFF. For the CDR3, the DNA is TGTGCCAGCAGCTTGTCACAGGTTTTTACCGGGGAGCTGTTTTTT.

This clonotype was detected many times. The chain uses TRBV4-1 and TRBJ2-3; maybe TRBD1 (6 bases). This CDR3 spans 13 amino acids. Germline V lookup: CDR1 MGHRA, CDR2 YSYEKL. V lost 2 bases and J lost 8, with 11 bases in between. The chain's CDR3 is CASSQLGQPTQYF. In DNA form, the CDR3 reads TGCGCCAGCAGCCAACTCGGACAGCCTACGCAGTATTTT.

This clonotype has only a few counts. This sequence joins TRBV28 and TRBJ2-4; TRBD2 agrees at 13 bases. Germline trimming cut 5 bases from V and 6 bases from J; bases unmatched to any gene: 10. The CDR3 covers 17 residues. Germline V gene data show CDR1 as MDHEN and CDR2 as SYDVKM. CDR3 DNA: TGTGCCAGCAGTCCCACTAGCGGGAGGGCGGGCGGAAACATTCAGTACTTC. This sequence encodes CASSPTSGRAGGNIQYF.

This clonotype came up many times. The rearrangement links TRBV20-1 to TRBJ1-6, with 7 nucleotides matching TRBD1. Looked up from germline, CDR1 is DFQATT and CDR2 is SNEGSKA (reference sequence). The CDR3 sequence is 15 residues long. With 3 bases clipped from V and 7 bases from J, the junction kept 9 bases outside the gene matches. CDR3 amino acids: CSASYGQVGNSPLHF. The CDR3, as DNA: TGCAGTGCTAGCTACGGACAGGTTGGAAATTCACCCCTCCACTTT.

The CDR3 nucleotides are TGTGCCAGCAGCCCTCAACTTCGGGCTACGCAGTATTTT. It yields the protein CASSPQLRATQYF. The chain combines TRBV9 with TRBJ2-3; the D is unclear. V was clipped by 4 bases and J by 8 bases, with 14 bases between them. The CDR3 consists of 13 residues. Germline V gene data show CDR1 as SGDLS and CDR2 as YYNGEE.

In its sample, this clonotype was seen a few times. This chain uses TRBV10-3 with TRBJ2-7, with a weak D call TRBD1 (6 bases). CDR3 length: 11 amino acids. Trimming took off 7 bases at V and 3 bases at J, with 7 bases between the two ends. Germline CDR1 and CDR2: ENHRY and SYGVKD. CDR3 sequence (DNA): TGTGCCATCAAGGGGGACTACGAGCAGTACTTC. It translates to CAIKGDYEQYF.

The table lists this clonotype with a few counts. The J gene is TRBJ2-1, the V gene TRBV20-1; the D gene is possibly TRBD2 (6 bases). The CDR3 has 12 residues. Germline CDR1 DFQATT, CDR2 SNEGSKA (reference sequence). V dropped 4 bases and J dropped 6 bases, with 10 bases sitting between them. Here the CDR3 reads CSATISGNEQFF. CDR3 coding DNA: TGCAGTGCTACTATTAGCGGCAATGAGCAGTTCTTC.

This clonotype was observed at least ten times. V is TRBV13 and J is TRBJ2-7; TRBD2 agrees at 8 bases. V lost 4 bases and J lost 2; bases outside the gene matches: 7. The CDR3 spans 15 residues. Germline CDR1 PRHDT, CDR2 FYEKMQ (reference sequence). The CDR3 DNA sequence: TGTGCCAGCAGCTCCAGCGGGAGTTCCCCCTACGAGCAGTACTTC. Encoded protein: CASSSSGSSPYEQYF. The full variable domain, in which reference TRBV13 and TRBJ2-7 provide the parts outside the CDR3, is AAGVIQSPRHLIKEKRETATLKCYPIPRHDTVYWYQQGPGQDPQFLISFYEKMQSDKGSIPDRFSAQQFSDYHSELNMSSLELGDSALYFCASSSSGSSPYEQYFGPGTRLTVT.

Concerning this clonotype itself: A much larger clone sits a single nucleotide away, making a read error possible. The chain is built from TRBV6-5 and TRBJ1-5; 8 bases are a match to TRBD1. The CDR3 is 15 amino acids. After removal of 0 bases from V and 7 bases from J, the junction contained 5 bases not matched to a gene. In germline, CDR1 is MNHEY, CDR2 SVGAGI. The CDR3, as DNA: TGTGCCAGCAGTTACTCCAGGGGGCTTGGACAGCCCCAGCATTTT. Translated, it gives CASSYSRGLGQPQHF.

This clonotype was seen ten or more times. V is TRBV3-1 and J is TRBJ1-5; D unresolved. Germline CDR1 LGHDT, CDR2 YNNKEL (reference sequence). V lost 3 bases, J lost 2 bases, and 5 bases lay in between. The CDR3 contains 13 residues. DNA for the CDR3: TGTGCCAGCAGCCAGGCGGGCAATCAGCCCCAGCATTTT. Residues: CASSQAGNQPQHF.

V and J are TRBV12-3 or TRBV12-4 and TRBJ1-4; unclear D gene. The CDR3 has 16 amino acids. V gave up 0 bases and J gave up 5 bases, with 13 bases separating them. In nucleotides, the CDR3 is TGTGCCAGCAGTTTAGCCCAGGCAGACTTAAATGAAAAACTGTTTTTT. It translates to CASSLAQADLNEKLFF.

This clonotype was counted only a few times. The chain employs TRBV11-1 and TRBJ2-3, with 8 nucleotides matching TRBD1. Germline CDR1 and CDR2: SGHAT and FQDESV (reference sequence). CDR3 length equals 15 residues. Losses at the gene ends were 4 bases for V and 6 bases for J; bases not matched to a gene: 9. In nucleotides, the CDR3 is TGTGCCAGCAGCTCTGACAGGGGAACCGGGGATACGCAGTATTTT. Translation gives CASSSDRGTGDTQYF.

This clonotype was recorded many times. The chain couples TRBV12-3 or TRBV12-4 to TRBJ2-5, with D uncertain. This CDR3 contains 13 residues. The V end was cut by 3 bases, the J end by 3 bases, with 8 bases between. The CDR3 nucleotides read TGTGCCAGCAGTTTTGGGGTTGAAGAGACCCAGTACTTC. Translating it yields CASSFGVEETQYF.

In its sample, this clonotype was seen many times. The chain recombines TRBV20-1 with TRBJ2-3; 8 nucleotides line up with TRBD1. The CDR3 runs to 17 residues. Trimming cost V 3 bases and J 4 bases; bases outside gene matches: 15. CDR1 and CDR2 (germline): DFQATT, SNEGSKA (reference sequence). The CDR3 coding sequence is TGCAGTGCTAGTAGCATCCGCTCAGGGGGCAGTTCAGATACGCAGTATTTT. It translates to CSASSIRSGGSSDTQYF.

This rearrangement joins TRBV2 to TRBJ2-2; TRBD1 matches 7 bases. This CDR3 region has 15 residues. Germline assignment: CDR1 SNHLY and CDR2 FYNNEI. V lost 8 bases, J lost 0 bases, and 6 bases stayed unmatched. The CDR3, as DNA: TGTGCCAGCGTTAGGACAGGTTCGAACACCGGGGAGCTGTTTTTT. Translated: CASVRTGSNTGELFF.

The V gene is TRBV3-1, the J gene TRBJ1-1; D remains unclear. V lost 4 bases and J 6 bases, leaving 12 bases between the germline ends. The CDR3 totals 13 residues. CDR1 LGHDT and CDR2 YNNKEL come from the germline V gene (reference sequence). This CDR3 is CASSPGAPPEAFF. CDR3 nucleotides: TGTGCCAGCAGCCCCGGAGCACCCCCTGAAGCTTTCTTT.

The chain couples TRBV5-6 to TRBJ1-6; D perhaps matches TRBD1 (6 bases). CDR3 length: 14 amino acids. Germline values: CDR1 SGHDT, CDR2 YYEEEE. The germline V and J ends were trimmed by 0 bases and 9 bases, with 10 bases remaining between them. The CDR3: CASSLDRVSSPLHF. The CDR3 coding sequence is TGTGCCAGCAGCTTGGACAGGGTCAGTTCACCCCTCCACTTT.

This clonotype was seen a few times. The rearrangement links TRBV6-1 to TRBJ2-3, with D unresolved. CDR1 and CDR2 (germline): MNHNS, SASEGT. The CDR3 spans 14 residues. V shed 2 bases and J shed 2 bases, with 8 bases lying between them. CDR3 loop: CASSENSYTDTQYF. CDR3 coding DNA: TGTGCCAGCAGTGAAAACAGTTACACAGATACGCAGTATTTT.

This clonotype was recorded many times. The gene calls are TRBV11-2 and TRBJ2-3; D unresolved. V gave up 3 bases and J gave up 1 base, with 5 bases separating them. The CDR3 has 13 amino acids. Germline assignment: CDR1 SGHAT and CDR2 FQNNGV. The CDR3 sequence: CASSFTGTDTQYF. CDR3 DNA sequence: TGTGCCAGCAGCTTTACAGGCACAGATACGCAGTATTTT.

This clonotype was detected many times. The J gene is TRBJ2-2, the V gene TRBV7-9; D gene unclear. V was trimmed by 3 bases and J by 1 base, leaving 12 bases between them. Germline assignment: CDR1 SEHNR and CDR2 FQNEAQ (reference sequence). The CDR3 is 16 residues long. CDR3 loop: CASSFPGGQNTGELFF. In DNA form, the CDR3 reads TGTGCCAGCAGCTTCCCGGGCGGTCAGAACACCGGGGAGCTGTTTTTT.

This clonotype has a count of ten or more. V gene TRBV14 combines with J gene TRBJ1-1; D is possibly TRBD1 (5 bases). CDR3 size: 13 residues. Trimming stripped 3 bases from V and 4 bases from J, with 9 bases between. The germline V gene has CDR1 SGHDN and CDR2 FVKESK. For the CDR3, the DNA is TGTGCCAGCAGCCATCTGGGGGGCACTGAAGCTTTCTTT. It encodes CASSHLGGTEAFF.

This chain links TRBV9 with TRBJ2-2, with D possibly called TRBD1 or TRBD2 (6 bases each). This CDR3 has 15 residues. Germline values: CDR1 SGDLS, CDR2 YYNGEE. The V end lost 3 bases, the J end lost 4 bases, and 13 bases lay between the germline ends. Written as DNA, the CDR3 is TGTGCCAGCAGCGAAGGGGGGACGGGCACCGGGGAGCTGTTTTTT. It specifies CASSEGGTGTGELFF.